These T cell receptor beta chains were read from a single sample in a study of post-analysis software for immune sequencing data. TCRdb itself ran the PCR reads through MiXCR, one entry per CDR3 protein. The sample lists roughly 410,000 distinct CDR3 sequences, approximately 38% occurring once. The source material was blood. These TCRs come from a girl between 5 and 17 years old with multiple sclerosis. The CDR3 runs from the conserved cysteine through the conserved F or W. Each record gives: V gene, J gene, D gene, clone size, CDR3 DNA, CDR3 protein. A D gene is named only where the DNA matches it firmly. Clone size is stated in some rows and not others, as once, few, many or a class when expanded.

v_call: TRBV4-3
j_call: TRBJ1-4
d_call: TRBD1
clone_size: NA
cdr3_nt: TGCGCCAGCAGCCAGGGAGGGGGCGCTGAAAAACTGTTTTTT
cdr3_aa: CASSQGGGAEKLFF

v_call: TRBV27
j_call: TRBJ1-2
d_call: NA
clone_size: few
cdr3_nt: TGTGCCAGCAGTTCCTCGACGGACTATTATGGCTACACCTTC
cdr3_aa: CASSSSTDYYGYTF

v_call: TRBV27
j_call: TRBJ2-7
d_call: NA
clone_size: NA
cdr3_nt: TGTGCCAGCAGTTTTGGCCGGAACTACGAGCAGTACTTC
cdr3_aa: CASSFGRNYEQYF

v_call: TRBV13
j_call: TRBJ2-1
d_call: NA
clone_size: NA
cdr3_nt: TGTGCCAGTAGTGCCGGGTGGGCCCCGGACAGTGAAAGAGTTAGCTACAATGAGCAGTTCTTC
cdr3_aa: CASSAGWAPDSERVSYNEQFF

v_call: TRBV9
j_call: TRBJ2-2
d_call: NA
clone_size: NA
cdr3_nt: TGTGCCAGCAGCGGCGGACGGGGCTCACCGGGGGAGCTGTTTTTT
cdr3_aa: CASSGGRGSPGELFF

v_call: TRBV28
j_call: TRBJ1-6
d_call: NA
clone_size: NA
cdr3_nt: TGTGCCAGCAGTTTAAGACAGGAAAATTCACCCCTCCACTTT
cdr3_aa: CASSLRQENSPLHF

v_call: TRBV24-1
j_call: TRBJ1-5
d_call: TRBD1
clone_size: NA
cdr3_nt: TGTGCCATCTCATACCTGAAGGACAGGGAGGGGACGATTGGCAATCAGCCCCAGCATTTT
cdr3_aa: CAISYLKDREGTIGNQPQHF

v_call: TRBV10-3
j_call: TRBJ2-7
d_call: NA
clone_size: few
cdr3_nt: TGTGCCATCAGGGGAGCCTCGGGACTCTCCTACGAGCAGTACTTC
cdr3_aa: CAIRGASGLSYEQYF

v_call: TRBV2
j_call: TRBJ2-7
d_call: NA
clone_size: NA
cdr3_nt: TGTGCCAGCAGTTCGGACAGTGCCGAAGCCTACGAGCAGTACTTC
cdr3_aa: CASSSDSAEAYEQYF

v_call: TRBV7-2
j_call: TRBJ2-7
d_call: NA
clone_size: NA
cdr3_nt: TGTGCCAGCAGCGGTGAAGCGACAGCGTGGTACGAGCAGTACTTC
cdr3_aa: CASSGEATAWYEQYF

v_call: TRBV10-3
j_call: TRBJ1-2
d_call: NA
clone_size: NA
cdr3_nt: TGTGCCATCAGCCCCCAGGATGACTATGGCTACACCTTC
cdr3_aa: CAISPQDDYGYTF

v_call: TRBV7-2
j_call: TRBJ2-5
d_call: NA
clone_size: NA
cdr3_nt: TGTGCCAGCAGCCACTCCGGCGGGGTCACCCAAGAGACCCAGTACTTC
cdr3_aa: CASSHSGGVTQETQYF

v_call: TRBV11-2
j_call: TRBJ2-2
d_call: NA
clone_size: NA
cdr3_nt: TGTGCCAGCAGCCCTCGGAAGGGGGATACCGGGGAGCTGTTTTTT
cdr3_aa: CASSPRKGDTGELFF

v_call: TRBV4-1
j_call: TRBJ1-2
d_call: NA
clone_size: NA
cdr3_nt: TGCGCCAGCAGCCAAGTGGGATACTATGGCTACACCTTC
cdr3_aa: CASSQVGYYGYTF

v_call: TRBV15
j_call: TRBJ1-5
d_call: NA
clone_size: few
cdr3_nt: TGTGCCACCAGCAGAGATCAAGGTGAAAGCTACCAGCATTTT
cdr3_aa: CATSRDQGESYQHF

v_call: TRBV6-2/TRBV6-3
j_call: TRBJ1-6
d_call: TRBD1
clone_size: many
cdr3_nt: TGTGCCAGCAGCGTCCCGGGACAGAGTAATTCACCCCTCCACTTT
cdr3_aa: CASSVPGQSNSPLHF

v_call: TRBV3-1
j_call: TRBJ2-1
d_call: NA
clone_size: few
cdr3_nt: TGTGCCAGCAGCCCTTCTAGGGGGAACAATGAGCAGTTCTTC
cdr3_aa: CASSPSRGNNEQFF

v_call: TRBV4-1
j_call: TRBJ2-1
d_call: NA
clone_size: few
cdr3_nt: TGCGCCAGCAGCCAGGGTCCGGGCAGCTCCTACAATGAGCAGTTCTTC
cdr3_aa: CASSQGPGSSYNEQFF

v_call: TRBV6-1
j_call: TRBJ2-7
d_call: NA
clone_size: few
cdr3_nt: TGTGCCAGCAGTGCCGGACAGTTGACCTACGAGCAGTACTTC
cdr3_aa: CASSAGQLTYEQYF

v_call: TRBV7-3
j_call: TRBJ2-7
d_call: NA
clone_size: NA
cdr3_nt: TGTGCCAGCAGCTTAAATCAGGGATCCTACGAGCAGTACTTC
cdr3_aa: CASSLNQGSYEQYF

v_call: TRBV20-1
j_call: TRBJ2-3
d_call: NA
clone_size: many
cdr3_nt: TGCAGCCCGAGGGGGGGAGGCACAGATACGCAGTATTTT
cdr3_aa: CSPRGGGTDTQYF

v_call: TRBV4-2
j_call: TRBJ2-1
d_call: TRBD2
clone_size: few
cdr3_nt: TGTGCCAGCAGCCAAGATAAGGGGACTAGCGGGGTGGGCGAGCAGTTCTTC
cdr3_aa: CASSQDKGTSGVGEQFF

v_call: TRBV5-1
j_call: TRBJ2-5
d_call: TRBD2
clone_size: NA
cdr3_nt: TGCGCCAGCAGCTTGGGACTAGCGGACCGCCTGGAGACCCGGTACTTC
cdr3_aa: CASSLGLADRLETRYF

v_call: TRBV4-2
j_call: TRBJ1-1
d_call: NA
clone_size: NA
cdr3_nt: TGTGCCAGCAGCCATAACAAGGGGAGAAAAACTGAAGCTTTCTTT
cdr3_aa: CASSHNKGRKTEAFF

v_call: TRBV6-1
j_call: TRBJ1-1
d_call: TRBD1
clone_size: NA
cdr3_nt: TGTGCCAGCAGGATGACCGGGGACAGTGAAGCTTTCTTT
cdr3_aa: CASRMTGDSEAFF

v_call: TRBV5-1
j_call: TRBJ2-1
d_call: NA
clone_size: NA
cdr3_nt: TGCGCCAGCAGCTTGGGGTGGCCCTCCTACAATGAGCAGTTCTTC
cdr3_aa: CASSLGWPSYNEQFF

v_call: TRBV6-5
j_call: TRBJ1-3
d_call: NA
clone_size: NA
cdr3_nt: TGTGCCAGCAGTTATGAGGGGAGCTCTGGAAACACCATATATTTT
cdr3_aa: CASSYEGSSGNTIYF

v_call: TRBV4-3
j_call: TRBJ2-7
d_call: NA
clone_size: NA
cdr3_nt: TGCGCCAGCAGCCAGGACGACAGCCCCGGGGCCTACGAGCAGTACTTC
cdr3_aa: CASSQDDSPGAYEQYF

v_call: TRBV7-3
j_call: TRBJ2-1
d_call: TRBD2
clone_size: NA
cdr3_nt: TGTGCCAGCAGCTCAGGGACTAGCGGGGGGGGGTACAATGAGCAGTTCTTC
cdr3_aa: CASSSGTSGGGYNEQFF